This TCR beta chain was sequenced in a study of response to subunit inactivated influenza vaccine. This clonotype was seen only a few times. Its antigen is still unknown. Per germline, CDR1 LNHNV and CDR2 YYDKDF (reference sequence). Trimming shortened V by 4 bases and J by 12 bases, and 13 bases separated the two germline ends. The CDR3 consists of 12 residues. TCRdb passed the RT-PCR reads through MiXCR, listing each CDR3 protein once. The data show around 180,000 distinct CDR3 sequences, around a tenth seen once. The study, taken as a whole, reports: Only a handful of new T cells, the authors suggested, are recruited with each seasonal influenza vaccination.

The source is a man aged 50-60 years who received an inactivated influenza vaccine. The chain recombines TRBV15 with TRBJ1-3; weak D call: TRBD1 (6 bases). Sample: non-naive T cells sorted from PBMCs, taken on the day of vaccination. CDR3 DNA sequence: TGTGCCACCAGCAAAAGACAGGCTAGCATATATTTT. It yields the protein CATSKRQASIYF.